This TCR beta chain was observed in a study of T cell repertoires in cytomegalovirus infection. CDR1 is SGHTA and CDR2 is FQGNSA in the germline V gene. The V end was cut by 3 bases, the J end by 4 bases, with 16 bases between. The CDR3 sequence is 15 residues long. TCRdb reanalysed the reads using MiXCR and keeps one entry per CDR3 protein. The table includes under 850,000 distinct CDR3 sequences, roughly a third detected once. On this clonotype itself: Antigen unknown.

The rearrangement uses TRBV7-2 and TRBJ2-7, with D possibly TRBD1 on 6 matching bases. Source: cultured PBMCs, taken from culture after CMV antigen stimulation. The clonotype comes from a human donor in good health (CMV status not recorded). Some clones in this sample may be carry-over from other donors' samples. CDR3 region: CASSLDSPLEYEQYF. CDR3 DNA sequence: TGTGCCAGCAGCTTGGACAGCCCTCTGGAGTACGAGCAGTACTTC.